The 7 T cell receptor beta chains below all came from one sample that was sequenced in a study of T cell changes during pregnancy in multiple sclerosis. Profiled with immunoSEQ multiplex PCR; TCRdb holds only in-frame clones, not every one. Of some 57,000 clones in the sample, approximately 90% were seen once. The starting material was peripheral blood, obtained in the first trimester of pregnancy. All receptors derive from a female donor in good health, enrolled as a control in a pregnancy study.

Written as DNA, the CDR3 is TGTGCCAGCAGCCGCCGCGATCCGACTGAAGCTTTCTTT. This translates into CASSRRDPTEAFF. The chain uses TRBV13 and TRBJ1-1; D remains unclear. This CDR3 has 13 amino acids. Per the germline V gene, CDR1 is PRHDT and CDR2 is FYEKMQ (reference sequence). V was cut by 5 bases and J by 5 bases, with 12 bases left in between. The full variable domain, its missing parts supplied by reference TRBV13 and TRBJ1-1, is AAGVIQSPRHLIKEKRETATLKCYPIPRHDTVYWYQQGPGQDPQFLISFYEKMQSDKGSIPDRFSAQQFSDYHSELNMSSLELGDSALYFCASSRRDPTEAFFGQGTRLTVV.

This clone came up a few times. This rearrangement joins TRBV7-2 to TRBJ1-4, with 7 bases that match TRBD1. The V and J ends lost 6 bases and 1 base, in that order; junction bases with no gene match: 5. This CDR3 has 15 residues. CDR1 and CDR2 from the germline V gene are SGHTA and FQGNSA. CDR3 nucleotide sequence: TGTGCCAGCAGTCGCTACAGGGGAACTAATGAAAAACTGTTTTTT. Protein product: CASSRYRGTNEKLFF.

The chain employs TRBV15 and TRBJ2-5; 8 bases agree with TRBD2. Germline loops: CDR1 LNHNV, CDR2 YYDKDF (reference sequence). The CDR3 spans 19 residues. Trimming at V came to 0 bases and at J to 4 bases, leaving 16 bases not matched to a gene. In nucleotides, the CDR3 is TGTGCCACCAGCAGAGACCTCGGGGGGGGGCAATTCCTTTCAGAGACCCAGTACTTC. This gives the protein CATSRDLGGGQFLSETQYF.

The CDR3 protein is CASSRRGTNSYNEQFF. CDR3 coding DNA: TGTGCCAGCAGCCGAAGGGGGACAAACTCCTACAATGAGCAGTTCTTC. V usage is TRBV7-9 and J usage is TRBJ2-1, with D possibly being TRBD1 (6 bases). Germline V lookup: CDR1 SEHNR, CDR2 FQNEAQ (reference sequence). The V end lost 5 bases, the J end lost 0 bases, and 14 bases lay between the germline ends. CDR3 length: 16 amino acids. Looking up the rest from reference TRBV7-9 and TRBJ2-1 gives the full variable domain: DTGVSQNPRHKITKRGQNVTFRCDPISEHNRLYWYRQTLGQGPEFLTYFQNEAQLEKSRLLSDRFSAERPKGSFSTLEIQRTEQGDSAMYLCASSRRGTNSYNEQFFGPGTRLTVL.

The gene calls are TRBV13 and TRBJ1-6; the D gene is possibly TRBD1 (6 bases). Trimming removed 3 bases at V and 10 bases at J, with 19 bases between. The germline V gene encodes CDR1 PRHDT and CDR2 FYEKMQ (reference sequence). This CDR3 has 16 amino acids. The CDR3 DNA follows: TGTGCCAGCAGCTTTCGCGCAAGGGGGTTAGGGTCACCCCTCCACTTT. Amino acids: CASSFRARGLGSPLHF.

The chain is built from TRBV6-4 and TRBJ1-6; D unresolved. The germline V and J ends were trimmed by 0 bases and 7 bases, with 16 bases remaining between them. This CDR3 comprises 17 residues. CDR1 MRHNA and CDR2 SNTAGT come from the germline V gene. CDR3 residues: CASSDSSGRGENSPLHF. CDR3 DNA sequence: TGTGCCAGCAGTGACTCTAGCGGACGGGGAGAAAATTCACCCCTCCACTTT.

The rearrangement uses TRBV5-1 and TRBJ1-5; tentatively, D is TRBD1 (5 bases). CDR1 is SGHRS and CDR2 is YFSETQ in the germline V gene. CDR3 length: 12 amino acids. The V end was cut by 7 bases, the J end by 4 bases, with 9 bases between. CDR3 coding DNA: TGCGCCAGCCCCGGGGGGAATCAGCCCCAGCATTTT. It translates to CASPGGNQPQHF.